The sample holds one count of the clone carrying this T cell receptor beta chain. No antigen is known for it. The source of the sample is a study of shared clonotypes between healthy human individuals. Study-wide findings and caveats: A few donors showed sharing of approximately 5% of naive CD4 clonotypes. The sampled material consisted only of blood, and tissue repertoires are likely to differ.

With 5 bases clipped from V and 1 base from J, the junction kept 0 bases outside the gene matches. The CDR3 has 14 residues. Per germline, CDR1 SNHLY and CDR2 FYNNEI. Assay execution proceeded at the deep level. Produced via immunoSEQ multiplex PCR; TCRdb's table is partial and in-frame only. The top ten clones hold 0.35% to 0.45% of a sample with some 2,500,000 clones, approximately 94% of them seen once. The rearrangement links TRBV2 to TRBJ2-7, with 12 positions matching TRBD2. The sequence derives from a man aged 18-30 years in good health. Some clones in this sample may be carry-over from other donors' samples. The source material was naive CD4+ T cells from PBMCs. Subset described: CD45RA+ positively selected. Written as DNA, the CDR3 is TGTGCCAGCAGTACTAGCGGGAGGTCCTACGAGCAGTACTTC. It is translated as CASSTSGRSYEQYF.